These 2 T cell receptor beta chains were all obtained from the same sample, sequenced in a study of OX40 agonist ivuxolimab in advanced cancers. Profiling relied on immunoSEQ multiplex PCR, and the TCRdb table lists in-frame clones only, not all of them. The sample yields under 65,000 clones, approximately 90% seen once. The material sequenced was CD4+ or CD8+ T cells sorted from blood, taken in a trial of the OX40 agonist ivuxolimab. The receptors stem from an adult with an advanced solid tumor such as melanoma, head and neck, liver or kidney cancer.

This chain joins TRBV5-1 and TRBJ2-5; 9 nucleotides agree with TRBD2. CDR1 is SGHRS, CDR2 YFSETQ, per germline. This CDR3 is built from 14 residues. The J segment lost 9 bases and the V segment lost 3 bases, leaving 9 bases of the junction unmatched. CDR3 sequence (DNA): TGCGCCAGCAGCTCGACTAGCGGTTCAGGGGCCCAGTACTTC. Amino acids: CASSSTSGSGAQYF.

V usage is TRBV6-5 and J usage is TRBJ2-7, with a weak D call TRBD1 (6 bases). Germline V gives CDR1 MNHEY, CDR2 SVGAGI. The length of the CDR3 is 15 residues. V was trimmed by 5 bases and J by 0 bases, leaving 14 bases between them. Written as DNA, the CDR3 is TGTGCCAGCAGTACCCTGACAGGCTTCTCCTACGAGCAGTACTTC. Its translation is CASSTLTGFSYEQYF.